A single sample is the source of the 7 T cell receptor beta chains below, sequenced in a study of blood T cell repertoires in COVID-19. Profiled with immunoSEQ multiplex PCR; TCRdb holds only in-frame clones, not every one. This table holds 150,000 to 200,000 clones, roughly 73% found once. What was sequenced was peripheral blood. The receptors originated from a man in his sixties or seventies with acute or convalescent COVID-19.

The chain couples TRBV5-6 to TRBJ2-1; 10 bases map to TRBD2. Germline CDR1 SGHDT, CDR2 YYEEEE. The CDR3 is 15 amino acids. J gave up 6 bases and V 9 bases, and 12 bases lay outside the gene matches. The CDR3: CATAPGLALGNEQFF. The CDR3, as DNA: TGTGCCACCGCCCCGGGACTAGCGTTAGGCAATGAGCAGTTCTTC. The variable domain in full, with the rest retrieved from reference TRBV5-6 and TRBJ2-1, is DAGVTQSPTHLIKTRGQQVTLRCSPKSGHDTVSWYQQALGQGPQFIFQYYEEEERQRGNFPDRFSGHQFPNYSSELNVNALLLGDSALYLCATAPGLALGNEQFFGPGTRLTVL.

The rearrangement joins TRBV5-4 to TRBJ2-1; D remains unclear. CDR1 is SGHNT and CDR2 is YYREEE in the germline V gene (reference sequence). The CDR3 loop spans 11 amino acids. V lost 6 bases and J 7 bases, leaving 8 bases between the germline ends. DNA of the CDR3: TGTGCCAGCACCACTGGTAATGAGCAGTTCTTC. Residues: CASTTGNEQFF.

The chain carries TRBV7-9 and TRBJ2-2, with a possible D match to TRBD1 (5 bases). Trimming removed 3 bases from V and 1 base from J, with 6 bases in between. The CDR3 runs 14 residues. Germline V gene lookup returns CDR1 SEHNR and CDR2 FQNEAQ (reference sequence). DNA for the CDR3: TGTGCCAGCAGCTTCGGACAGAACACCGGGGAGCTGTTTTTT. It translates to CASSFGQNTGELFF. The entire variable domain, with the rest obtained from reference TRBV7-9 and TRBJ2-2, is as follows: DTGVSQNPRHKITKRGQNVTFRCDPISEHNRLYWYRQTLGQGPEFLTYFQNEAQLEKSRLLSDRFSAERPKGSFSTLEIQRTEQGDSAMYLCASSFGQNTGELFFGEGSRLTVL.

CDR3 DNA: TGTGCCAGCTCACCACCGCCTCAACAGGGCGGCACTGAAGCTTTCTTT. Translating it yields CASSPPPQQGGTEAFF. The rearrangement joins TRBV18 to TRBJ1-1, with D possibly being TRBD1 (6 bases). Germline CDR1 and CDR2: KGHSH and LQKENI. The V and J ends lost 0 bases and 4 bases respectively, with 15 bases between them. This CDR3 comprises 16 residues.

The V gene is TRBV11-3, the J gene TRBJ2-4, with a tentative D call TRBD2 (5 bases). Germline lookup yields CDR1 SGHNT and CDR2 YENEEA. There are 17 residues in the CDR3. Trimming took off 2 bases at V and 0 bases at J, with 14 bases between the two ends. Here the CDR3 DNA reads TGTGCCAGCAGCTTAAGATCAGCGCGGGTAGCCAAAAACATTCAGTACTTC. The encoded protein is CASSLRSARVAKNIQYF.

This clone was seen more than once but under ten times. V and J are TRBV3-1 (or the pseudogene TRBV3-2) and TRBJ2-3; D is possibly TRBD2 (7 bases). The germline V and J ends were trimmed by 4 bases and 3 bases, with 11 bases remaining between them. The CDR3 is made up of 14 amino acids. The germline V gene encodes CDR1 LGHDT and CDR2 YNNKEL (reference sequence). The CDR3, as DNA: TGTGCCAGCAGCCCCGGGGGGCCGACAGATACGCAGTATTTT. This translates into CASSPGGPTDTQYF.

The rearrangement joins TRBV5-1 to TRBJ1-4; D might be TRBD1 (5 bases). Trimming pared 3 bases from V and 2 bases from J, leaving 8 bases between. Germline assignment: CDR1 SGHRS and CDR2 YFSETQ. The CDR3 extends over 14 amino acids. This CDR3 is CASSSSGTNEKLFF. CDR3 coding DNA: TGCGCCAGCAGCTCCTCAGGGACTAATGAAAAACTGTTTTTT.